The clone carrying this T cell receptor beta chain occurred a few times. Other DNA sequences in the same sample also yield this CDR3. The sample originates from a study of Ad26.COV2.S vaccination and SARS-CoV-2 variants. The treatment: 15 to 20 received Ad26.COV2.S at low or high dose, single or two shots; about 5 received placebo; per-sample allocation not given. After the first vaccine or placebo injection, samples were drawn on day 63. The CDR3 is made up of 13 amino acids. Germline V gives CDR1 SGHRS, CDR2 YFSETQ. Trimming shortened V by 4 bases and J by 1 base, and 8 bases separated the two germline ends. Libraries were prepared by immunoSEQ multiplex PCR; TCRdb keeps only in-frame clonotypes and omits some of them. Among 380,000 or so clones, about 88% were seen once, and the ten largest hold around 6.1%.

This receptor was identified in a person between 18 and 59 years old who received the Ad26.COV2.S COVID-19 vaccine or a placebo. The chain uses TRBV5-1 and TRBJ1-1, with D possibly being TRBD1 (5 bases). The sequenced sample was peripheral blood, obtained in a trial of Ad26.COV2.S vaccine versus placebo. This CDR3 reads CASSRDGNTEAFF. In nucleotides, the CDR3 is TGCGCCAGCAGCAGGGACGGGAACACTGAAGCTTTCTTT.